These T cell receptor beta chains were read from a single sample in a study of cytomegalovirus exposure and HLA in healthy donors. Produced via immunoSEQ multiplex PCR; TCRdb's table is partial and in-frame only. The top ten hold 1.6% of the sample, which has over 150,000 clones, under 85% seen once. The sequencing input was PBMCs. The receptors were gathered from a man in his forties or fifties in good health and CMV-seronegative. Both conserved end residues are part of each CDR3. The D gene is left open where the match is weak. Only part of the rows carry a size: once, few, many, or a class if the clone is expanded.

CDR3 protein: CASSLRAGGAPEAFF
CDR3 DNA: TGCGCCAGCAGCCTTCGGGCAGGGGGCGCCCCTGAAGCTTTCTTT
J gene: TRBJ1-1
V gene: TRBV4-1
CDR3 length: 15
D gene: TRBD1
clone size: .

CDR3 protein: CASSFVAGRGTGELFF
CDR3 DNA: TGTGCCAGCAGTTTTGTAGCGGGAAGGGGCACCGGGGAGCTGTTTTTT
J gene: TRBJ2-2
V gene: TRBV28
CDR3 length: 16
D gene: TRBD2
clone size: .

CDR3 protein: CATSARRGQGTRALNTGELFF
CDR3 DNA: TGTGCCACCAGCGCCCGGAGGGGGCAGGGGACGAGAGCCCTGAACACCGGGGAGCTGTTTTTT
J gene: TRBJ2-2
V gene: TRBV15
CDR3 length: 21
D gene: .
clone size: .

CDR3 protein: CASSLPSGLAGGTDTQYF
CDR3 DNA: TGTGCCAGCAGCCTCCCCAGCGGACTAGCGGGGGGCACAGATACGCAGTATTTT
J gene: TRBJ2-3
V gene: TRBV5-5
CDR3 length: 18
D gene: TRBD2
clone size: .

CDR3 protein: CASRGQGATGELFF
CDR3 DNA: TGCGCCAGCCGTGGACAGGGGGCCACCGGGGAGCTGTTTTTT
J gene: TRBJ2-2
V gene: TRBV5-1
CDR3 length: 14
D gene: TRBD1
clone size: .

CDR3 protein: CASSFYQGSNEKLFF
CDR3 DNA: TGTGCCAGCAGCTTTTATCAGGGGTCTAATGAAAAACTGTTTTTT
J gene: TRBJ1-4
V gene: TRBV7-9
CDR3 length: 15
D gene: .
clone size: few

CDR3 protein: CASREAGVEETQYF
CDR3 DNA: TGTGCCAGCAGAGAGGCAGGGGTGGAAGAGACCCAGTACTTC
J gene: TRBJ2-5
V gene: TRBV21-1
CDR3 length: 14
D gene: .
clone size: .

CDR3 protein: CASSTTSGIQEQFF
CDR3 DNA: TGTGCCAGCAGCACGACTAGCGGGATTCAGGAGCAGTTCTTC
J gene: TRBJ2-1
V gene: TRBV6-6
CDR3 length: 14
D gene: TRBD2
clone size: .

CDR3 protein: CASSYVRGSTDTQYF
CDR3 DNA: TGTGCCAGCAGTTACGTGCGGGGGAGCACAGATACGCAGTATTTT
J gene: TRBJ2-3
V gene: TRBV6-5
CDR3 length: 15
D gene: TRBD2
clone size: .

CDR3 protein: CASSADSGTGELFF
CDR3 DNA: TGTGCCAGCAGCGCAGATTCAGGGACCGGGGAGCTGTTTTTT
J gene: TRBJ2-2
V gene: TRBV9
CDR3 length: 14
D gene: .
clone size: .

CDR3 protein: CASSSVERAQETQYF
CDR3 DNA: TGTGCCAGCAGTTCCGTCGAGCGGGCCCAAGAGACCCAGTACTTC
J gene: TRBJ2-5
V gene: TRBV6-6
CDR3 length: 15
D gene: .
clone size: .

CDR3 protein: CASSLGQGKKQYF
CDR3 DNA: TGTGCCAGCAGCTTGGGACAGGGTAAAAAGCAGTACTTC
J gene: TRBJ2-7
V gene: TRBV5-6
CDR3 length: 13
D gene: TRBD1
clone size: .

CDR3 protein: CASTGQETQYF
CDR3 DNA: TGTGCCAGTACGGGGCAAGAGACCCAGTACTTC
J gene: TRBJ2-5
V gene: TRBV30
CDR3 length: 11
D gene: .
clone size: .

CDR3 protein: CASSLRDRGVETQYF
CDR3 DNA: TGTGCCAGCAGCCTCAGGGACAGGGGAGTGGAGACCCAGTACTTC
J gene: TRBJ2-5
V gene: TRBV9
CDR3 length: 15
D gene: TRBD1
clone size: .

CDR3 protein: CASILLAGAHTQYF
CDR3 DNA: TGCGCCAGCATTTTACTAGCGGGGGCGCATACGCAGTATTTT
J gene: TRBJ2-3
V gene: TRBV10-1
CDR3 length: 14
D gene: TRBD2
clone size: once

CDR3 protein: CASSPKTGGVGDTQYF
CDR3 DNA: TGCGCCAGCAGCCCTAAGACAGGGGGCGTGGGAGATACGCAGTATTTT
J gene: TRBJ2-3
V gene: TRBV4-1
CDR3 length: 16
D gene: TRBD1
clone size: .

CDR3 protein: CASSPRALISYEQYF
CDR3 DNA: TGTGCCAGCAGCCCAAGAGCGCTTATCTCCTACGAGCAGTACTTC
J gene: TRBJ2-7
V gene: TRBV6-5
CDR3 length: 15
D gene: .
clone size: few

CDR3 protein: CASSDRGTEAFF
CDR3 DNA: TGTGCCAGCAGCGACAGGGGCACTGAAGCTTTCTTT
J gene: TRBJ1-1
V gene: TRBV9
CDR3 length: 12
D gene: TRBD1
clone size: .

CDR3 protein: CASSVGVQMNTEAFF
CDR3 DNA: TGTGCCAGCAGCGTAGGCGTGCAAATGAACACTGAAGCTTTCTTT
J gene: TRBJ1-1
V gene: TRBV9
CDR3 length: 15
D gene: .
clone size: .

CDR3 protein: CASSFQHRDRRDNEQFF
CDR3 DNA: TGTGCCAGCAGTTTCCAGCACCGGGACAGGCGCGACAATGAGCAGTTCTTC
J gene: TRBJ2-1
V gene: TRBV27
CDR3 length: 17
D gene: TRBD1
clone size: .

CDR3 protein: CASSSPGGGFNEQFF
CDR3 DNA: TGTGCCAGCAGCTCCCCCGGAGGGGGCTTCAATGAGCAGTTCTTC
J gene: TRBJ2-1
V gene: TRBV7-2
CDR3 length: 15
D gene: .
clone size: .

CDR3 protein: CASSFQYTDTQYF
CDR3 DNA: TGTGCCAGCAGCTTCCAGTACACAGATACGCAGTATTTT
J gene: TRBJ2-3
V gene: TRBV7-2
CDR3 length: 13
D gene: .
clone size: .

CDR3 protein: CASSLARNTEAFF
CDR3 DNA: TGTGCCAGCAGCTTAGCCAGGAACACTGAAGCTTTCTTT
J gene: TRBJ1-1
V gene: TRBV7-6
CDR3 length: 13
D gene: .
clone size: .

CDR3 protein: CASSLKSRVEGGTYEQYF
CDR3 DNA: TGTGCCAGCAGCCTTAAATCCAGAGTGGAGGGAGGAACCTACGAGCAGTACTTC
J gene: TRBJ2-7
V gene: TRBV7-8
CDR3 length: 18
D gene: .
clone size: .

CDR3 protein: CASSTGGTGAHEQYF
CDR3 DNA: TGTGCCAGCTCAACGGGGGGGACAGGGGCCCACGAGCAGTACTTC
J gene: TRBJ2-7
V gene: TRBV18
CDR3 length: 15
D gene: TRBD1
clone size: .

CDR3 protein: CASRAGSYNSPLHF
CDR3 DNA: TGTGCCAGCCGCGCGGGTTCCTATAATTCACCCCTCCACTTT
J gene: TRBJ1-6
V gene: TRBV7-3
CDR3 length: 14
D gene: .
clone size: .

CDR3 protein: CASSLLVDTGELFF
CDR3 DNA: TGTGCCAGCAGCTTGTTAGTGGACACCGGGGAGCTGTTTTTT
J gene: TRBJ2-2
V gene: TRBV5-6
CDR3 length: 14
D gene: .
clone size: .

CDR3 protein: CASSLGPGWGTEAFF
CDR3 DNA: TGCGCCAGCAGCTTGGGGCCAGGGTGGGGCACTGAAGCTTTCTTT
J gene: TRBJ1-1
V gene: TRBV5-1
CDR3 length: 15
D gene: .
clone size: .

CDR3 protein: CASSGGLAGPETQYF
CDR3 DNA: TGTGCCAGCAGTGGCGGACTAGCGGGGCCAGAGACCCAGTACTTC
J gene: TRBJ2-5
V gene: TRBV6-1
CDR3 length: 15
D gene: TRBD2
clone size: .

CDR3 protein: CASTGVGVRETQYF
CDR3 DNA: TGTGCCTCCACAGGGGTTGGTGTCCGGGAGACCCAGTACTTC
J gene: TRBJ2-5
V gene: TRBV30
CDR3 length: 14
D gene: TRBD1
clone size: .

CDR3 protein: CASTLGGAGEKLFF
CDR3 DNA: TGTGCCAGCACGCTAGGGGGGGCAGGGGAAAAACTGTTTTTT
J gene: TRBJ1-4
V gene: TRBV11-2
CDR3 length: 14
D gene: .
clone size: .

CDR3 protein: CASRRQIKNTEAFF
CDR3 DNA: TGTGCCAGCAGGCGACAGATTAAGAACACTGAAGCTTTCTTT
J gene: TRBJ1-1
V gene: TRBV6-5
CDR3 length: 14
D gene: .
clone size: .

CDR3 protein: CASSAAAPGANSPLHF
CDR3 DNA: TGTGCCAGCAGCGCAGCAGCCCCTGGGGCCAATTCACCCCTCCACTTT
J gene: TRBJ1-6
V gene: TRBV7-2
CDR3 length: 16
D gene: .
clone size: .

CDR3 protein: CSVNRQGQETQYF
CDR3 DNA: TGCAGCGTTAACAGGCAGGGCCAAGAGACCCAGTACTTC
J gene: TRBJ2-5
V gene: TRBV29-1
CDR3 length: 13
D gene: .
clone size: .

CDR3 protein: CASSQLGGNPQHF
CDR3 DNA: TGTGCCAGCAGCCAATTGGGAGGGAACCCCCAGCATTTT
J gene: TRBJ1-5
V gene: TRBV16
CDR3 length: 13
D gene: .
clone size: medium-sized

CDR3 protein: CASSVDRVETQYF
CDR3 DNA: TGTGCCAGCAGCGTGGACAGGGTGGAGACCCAGTACTTC
J gene: TRBJ2-5
V gene: TRBV5-8
CDR3 length: 13
D gene: TRBD1
clone size: .

CDR3 protein: CSSSSPSGGSYNEQFF
CDR3 DNA: TGTTCCAGCAGCTCGCCTAGCGGGGGCTCCTACAATGAGCAGTTCTTC
J gene: TRBJ2-1
V gene: TRBV7-9
CDR3 length: 16
D gene: TRBD2
clone size: .

CDR3 protein: CAIARCGQGYVYEQYF
CDR3 DNA: TGTGCCATTGCACGCTGCGGACAGGGGTACGTATACGAGCAGTACTTC
J gene: TRBJ2-7
V gene: TRBV18
CDR3 length: 16
D gene: TRBD1
clone size: .

CDR3 protein: CACGVTGTANSPLHF
CDR3 DNA: TGTGCCTGCGGAGTGACCGGGACAGCCAATTCACCCCTCCACTTT
J gene: TRBJ1-6
V gene: TRBV30
CDR3 length: 15
D gene: TRBD1
clone size: .

CDR3 protein: CASSLTGQVEAFF
CDR3 DNA: TGCGCCAGCAGCCTAACAGGACAGGTTGAAGCTTTCTTT
J gene: TRBJ1-1
V gene: TRBV5-1
CDR3 length: 13
D gene: TRBD1
clone size: .

CDR3 protein: CSATGTGGYEQYF
CDR3 DNA: TGCAGCGCTACCGGGACAGGGGGCTACGAGCAGTACTTC
J gene: TRBJ2-7
V gene: TRBV29-1
CDR3 length: 13
D gene: TRBD1
clone size: .

CDR3 protein: CASSLFSDRPRTPLHF
CDR3 DNA: TGTGCCAGCAGTCTCTTTTCAGACAGGCCAAGGACACCCCTCCACTTT
J gene: TRBJ1-6
V gene: TRBV27
CDR3 length: 16
D gene: .
clone size: .

CDR3 protein: CSSSLSGVEQYF
CDR3 DNA: TGTTCCAGCAGCTTATCCGGAGTGGAGCAGTACTTC
J gene: TRBJ2-7
V gene: TRBV7-9
CDR3 length: 12
D gene: .
clone size: .

CDR3 protein: CASSYRALETQYF
CDR3 DNA: TGTGCCAGCAGTTACAGGGCGCTAGAGACCCAGTACTTC
J gene: TRBJ2-5
V gene: TRBV7-9
CDR3 length: 13
D gene: .
clone size: .

CDR3 protein: CASSLYGGGPRNEQFF
CDR3 DNA: TGTGCCAGCAGCTTATACGGGGGAGGGCCTCGGAATGAGCAGTTCTTC
J gene: TRBJ2-1
V gene: TRBV7-6
CDR3 length: 16
D gene: TRBD2
clone size: .

CDR3 protein: CASSSRGLAGRNTGELFF
CDR3 DNA: TGTGCCAGCAGCTCGAGAGGACTAGCGGGGAGGAACACCGGGGAGCTGTTTTTT
J gene: TRBJ2-2
V gene: TRBV5-8
CDR3 length: 18
D gene: TRBD2
clone size: .

CDR3 protein: CASSFSAALDTIYF
CDR3 DNA: TGTGCCAGCAGCTTCAGTGCTGCTCTGGACACCATATATTTT
J gene: TRBJ1-3
V gene: TRBV7-9
CDR3 length: 14
D gene: .
clone size: .

CDR3 protein: CASSIDLWGVGGKSNTEAFF
CDR3 DNA: TGTGCCAGTAGTATAGATCTTTGGGGAGTAGGAGGGAAGAGTAACACTGAAGCTTTCTTT
J gene: TRBJ1-1
V gene: TRBV19
CDR3 length: 20
D gene: .
clone size: .

CDR3 protein: CASSRGQGNAYGYTF
CDR3 DNA: TGTGCCAGCTCCCGGGGACAGGGGAACGCCTATGGCTACACCTTC
J gene: TRBJ1-2
V gene: TRBV18
CDR3 length: 15
D gene: TRBD1
clone size: .

CDR3 protein: CASRGQTPSYEQYF
CDR3 DNA: TGTGCCAGCAGGGGACAAACTCCCTCCTACGAGCAGTACTTC
J gene: TRBJ2-7
V gene: TRBV6-6
CDR3 length: 14
D gene: .
clone size: few

CDR3 protein: CASLRDTYGYTF
CDR3 DNA: TGTGCCAGTCTCCGGGACACCTATGGCTACACCTTC
J gene: TRBJ1-2
V gene: TRBV19
CDR3 length: 12
D gene: .
clone size: .

CDR3 protein: CASRTSGILGQPQHF
CDR3 DNA: TGTGCCAGCAGAACATCAGGGATTCTGGGTCAGCCTCAGCATTTT
J gene: TRBJ1-5
V gene: TRBV2
CDR3 length: 15
D gene: .
clone size: .

CDR3 protein: CASSPQGAGRNYGYTF
CDR3 DNA: TGTGCCAGCAGCCCACAGGGGGCGGGTCGAAACTATGGCTACACCTTC
J gene: TRBJ1-2
V gene: TRBV6-6
CDR3 length: 16
D gene: TRBD1
clone size: .

CDR3 protein: CASSLRGQGISGANVLTF
CDR3 DNA: TGTGCCAGCAGCTTACGGGGACAGGGCATCTCTGGGGCCAACGTCCTGACTTTC
J gene: TRBJ2-6
V gene: TRBV7-9
CDR3 length: 18
D gene: TRBD1
clone size: .

CDR3 protein: CASSIQANTEAFF
CDR3 DNA: TGTGCCAGTAGTATTCAGGCGAACACTGAAGCTTTCTTT
J gene: TRBJ1-1
V gene: TRBV19
CDR3 length: 13
D gene: .
clone size: few

CDR3 protein: CASSIGGTGANEKLFF
CDR3 DNA: TGTGCCAGTAGTATAGGCGGGACAGGAGCTAATGAAAAACTGTTTTTT
J gene: TRBJ1-4
V gene: TRBV19
CDR3 length: 16
D gene: TRBD1
clone size: .

CDR3 protein: CASSQDPPGQGIGLTEAFF
CDR3 DNA: TGCGCCAGCAGCCAAGATCCCCCGGGACAGGGAATTGGGTTGACTGAAGCTTTCTTT
J gene: TRBJ1-1
V gene: TRBV4-3
CDR3 length: 19
D gene: TRBD1
clone size: .

CDR3 protein: CASSQERDKGYTF
CDR3 DNA: TGTGCCAGCAGCCAAGAGAGGGACAAAGGCTACACCTTC
J gene: TRBJ1-2
V gene: TRBV4-2
CDR3 length: 13
D gene: .
clone size: .

CDR3 protein: CASTQVGVRGNIQYF
CDR3 DNA: TGTGCCAGCACACAAGTTGGAGTCCGGGGGAACATTCAGTACTTC
J gene: TRBJ2-4
V gene: TRBV21-1
CDR3 length: 15
D gene: .
clone size: .